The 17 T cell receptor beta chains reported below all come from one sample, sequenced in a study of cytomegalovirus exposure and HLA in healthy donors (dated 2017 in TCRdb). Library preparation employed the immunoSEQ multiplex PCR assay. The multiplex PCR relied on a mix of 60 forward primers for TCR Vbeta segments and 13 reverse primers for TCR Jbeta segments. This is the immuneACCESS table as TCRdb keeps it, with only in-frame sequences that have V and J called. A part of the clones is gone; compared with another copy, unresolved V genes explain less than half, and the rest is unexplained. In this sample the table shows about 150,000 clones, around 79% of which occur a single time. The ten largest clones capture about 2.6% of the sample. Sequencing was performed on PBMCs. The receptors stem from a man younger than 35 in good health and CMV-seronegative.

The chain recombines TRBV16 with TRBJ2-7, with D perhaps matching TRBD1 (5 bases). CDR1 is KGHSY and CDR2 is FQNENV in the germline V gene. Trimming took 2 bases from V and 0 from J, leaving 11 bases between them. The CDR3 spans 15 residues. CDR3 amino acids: CASSQETDFSYEQYF. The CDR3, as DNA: TGTGCCAGCAGCCAAGAGACAGATTTCTCCTACGAGCAGTACTTC.

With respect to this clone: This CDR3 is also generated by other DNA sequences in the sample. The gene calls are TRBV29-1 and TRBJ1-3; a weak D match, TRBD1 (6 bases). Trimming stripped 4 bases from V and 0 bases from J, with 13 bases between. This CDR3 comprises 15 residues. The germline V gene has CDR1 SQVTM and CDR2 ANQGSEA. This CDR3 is CSVAGEPNSGNTIYF. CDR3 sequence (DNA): TGCAGCGTTGCAGGGGAACCCAACTCTGGAAACACCATATATTTT.

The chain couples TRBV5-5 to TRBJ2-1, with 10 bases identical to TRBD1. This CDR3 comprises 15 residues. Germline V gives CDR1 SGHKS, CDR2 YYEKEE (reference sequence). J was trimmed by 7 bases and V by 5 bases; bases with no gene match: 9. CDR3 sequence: CASSLRQGAGNEQFF. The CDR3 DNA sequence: TGTGCCAGCAGTCTAAGACAGGGGGCTGGGAATGAGCAGTTCTTC.

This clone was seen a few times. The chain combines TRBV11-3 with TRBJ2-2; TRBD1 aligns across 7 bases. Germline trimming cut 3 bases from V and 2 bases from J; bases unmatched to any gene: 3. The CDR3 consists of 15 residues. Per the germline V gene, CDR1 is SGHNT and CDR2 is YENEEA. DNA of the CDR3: TGTGCCAGCAGCTTGGGGACAGTAAACACCGGGGAGCTGTTTTTT. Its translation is CASSLGTVNTGELFF.

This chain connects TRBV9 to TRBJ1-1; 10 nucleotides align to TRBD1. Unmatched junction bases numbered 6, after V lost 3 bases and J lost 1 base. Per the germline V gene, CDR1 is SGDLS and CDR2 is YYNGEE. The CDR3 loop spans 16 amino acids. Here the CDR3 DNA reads TGTGCCAGCAGCGCGGGACAGGGGTTAAGGAACACTGAAGCTTTCTTT. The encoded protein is CASSAGQGLRNTEAFF.

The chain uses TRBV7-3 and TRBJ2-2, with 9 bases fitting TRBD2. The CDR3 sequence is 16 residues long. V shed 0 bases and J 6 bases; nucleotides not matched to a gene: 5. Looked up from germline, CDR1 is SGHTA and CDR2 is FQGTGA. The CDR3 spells CASSLTRGGRAGELFF. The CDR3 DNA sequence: TGTGCCAGCAGCTTAACGCGGGGGGGCCGAGCCGGGGAGCTGTTTTTT. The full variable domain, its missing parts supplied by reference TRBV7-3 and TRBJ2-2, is GAGVSQTPSNKVTEKGKYVELRCDPISGHTALYWYRQSLGQGPEFLIYFQGTGAADDSGLPNDRFFAVRPEGSVSTLKIQRTERGDSAVYLCASSLTRGGRAGELFFGEGSRLTVL.

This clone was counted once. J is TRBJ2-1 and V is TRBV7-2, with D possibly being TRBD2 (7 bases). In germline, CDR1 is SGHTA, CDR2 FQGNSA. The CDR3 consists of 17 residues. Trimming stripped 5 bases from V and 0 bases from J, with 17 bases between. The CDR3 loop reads CASSRVGGGGSYNEQFF. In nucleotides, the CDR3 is TGTGCCAGCAGCCGCGTTGGGGGCGGGGGCTCCTACAATGAGCAGTTCTTC.

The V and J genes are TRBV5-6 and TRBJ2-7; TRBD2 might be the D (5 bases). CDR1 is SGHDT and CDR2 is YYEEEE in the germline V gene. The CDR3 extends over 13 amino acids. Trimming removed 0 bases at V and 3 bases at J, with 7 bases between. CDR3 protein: CASSLGAGYEQYV. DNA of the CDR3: TGTGCCAGCAGCTTGGGGGCGGGCTACGAGCAGTACGTC.

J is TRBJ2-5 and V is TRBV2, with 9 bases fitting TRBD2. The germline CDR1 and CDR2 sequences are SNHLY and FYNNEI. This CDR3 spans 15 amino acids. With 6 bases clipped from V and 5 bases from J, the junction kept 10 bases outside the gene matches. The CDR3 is CASSSDGLAGETQYF. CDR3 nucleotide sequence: TGTGCCAGCAGCAGTGATGGGCTAGCGGGGGAGACCCAGTACTTC. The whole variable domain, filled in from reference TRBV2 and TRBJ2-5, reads EPEVTQTPSHQVTQMGQEVILRCVPISNHLYFYWYRQILGQKVEFLVSFYNNEISEKSEIFDDQFSVERPDGSNFTLKIRSTKLEDSAMYFCASSSDGLAGETQYFGPGTRLLVL.

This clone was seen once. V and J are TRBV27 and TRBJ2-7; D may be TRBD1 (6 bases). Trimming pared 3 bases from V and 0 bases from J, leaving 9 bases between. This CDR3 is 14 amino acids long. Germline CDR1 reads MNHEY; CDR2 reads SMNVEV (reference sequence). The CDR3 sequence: CASSFLDSSYEQYF. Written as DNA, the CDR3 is TGTGCCAGCAGTTTTCTGGACAGCTCCTACGAGCAGTACTTC.

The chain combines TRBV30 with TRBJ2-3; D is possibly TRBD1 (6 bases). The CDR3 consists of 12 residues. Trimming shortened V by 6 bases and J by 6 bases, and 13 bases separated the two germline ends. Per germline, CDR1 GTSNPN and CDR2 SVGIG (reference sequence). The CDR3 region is CACQTRGDTQYF. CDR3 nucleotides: TGTGCCTGCCAAACAAGGGGGGATACGCAGTATTTT.

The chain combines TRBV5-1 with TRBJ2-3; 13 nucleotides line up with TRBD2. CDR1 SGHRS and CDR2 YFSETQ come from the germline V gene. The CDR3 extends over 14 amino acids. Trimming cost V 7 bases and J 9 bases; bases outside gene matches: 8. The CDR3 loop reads CASATSGGPGTQYF. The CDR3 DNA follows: TGCGCCAGCGCGACTAGCGGGGGGCCGGGCACGCAGTATTTT. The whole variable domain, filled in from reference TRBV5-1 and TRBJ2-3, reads KAGVTQTPRYLIKTRGQQVTLSCSPISGHRSVSWYQQTPGQGLQFLFEYFSETQRNKGNFPGRFSGRQFSNSRSEMNVSTLELGDSALYLCASATSGGPGTQYFGPGTRLTVL.

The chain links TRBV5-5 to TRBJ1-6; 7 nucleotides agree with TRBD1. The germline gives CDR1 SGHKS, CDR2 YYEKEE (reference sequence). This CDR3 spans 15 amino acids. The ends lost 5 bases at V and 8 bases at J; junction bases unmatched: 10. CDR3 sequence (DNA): TGTGCCAGCAGGGCAGGGGGAACTCAACATTCACCCCTCCACTTT. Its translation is CASRAGGTQHSPLHF.

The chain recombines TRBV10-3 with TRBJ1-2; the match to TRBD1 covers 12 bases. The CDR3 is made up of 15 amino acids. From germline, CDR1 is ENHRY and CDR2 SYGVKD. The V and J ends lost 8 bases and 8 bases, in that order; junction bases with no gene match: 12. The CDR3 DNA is TGTGCCATCCGTTTGTCCGGGACAGGGGGCGAAGGCTACACCTTC. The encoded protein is CAIRLSGTGGEGYTF.

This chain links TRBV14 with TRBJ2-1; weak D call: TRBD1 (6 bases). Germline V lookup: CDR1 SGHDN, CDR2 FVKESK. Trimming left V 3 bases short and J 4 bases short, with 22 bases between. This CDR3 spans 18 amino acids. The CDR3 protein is CASSHGLSWDTRYNEQFF. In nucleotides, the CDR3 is TGTGCCAGCAGCCATGGGCTCAGTTGGGACACGAGATACAATGAGCAGTTCTTC.

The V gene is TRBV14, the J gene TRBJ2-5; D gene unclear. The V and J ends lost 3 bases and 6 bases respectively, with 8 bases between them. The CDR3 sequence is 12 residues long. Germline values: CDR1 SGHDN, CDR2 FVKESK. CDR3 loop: CASSHGVQTQYF. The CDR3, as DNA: TGTGCCAGCAGCCATGGAGTCCAGACCCAGTACTTC. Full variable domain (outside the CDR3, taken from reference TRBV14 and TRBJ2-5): EAGVTQFPSHSVIEKGQTVTLRCDPISGHDNLYWYRRVMGKEIKFLLHFVKESKQDESGMPNNRFLAERTGGTYSTLKVQPAELEDSGVYFCASSHGVQTQYFGPGTRLLVL.

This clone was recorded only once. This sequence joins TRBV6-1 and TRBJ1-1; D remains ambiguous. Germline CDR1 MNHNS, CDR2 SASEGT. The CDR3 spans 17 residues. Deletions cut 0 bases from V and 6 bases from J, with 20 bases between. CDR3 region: CASSEARFRRALAEAFF. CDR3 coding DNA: TGTGCCAGCAGTGAAGCGCGGTTTAGGCGTGCCCTAGCTGAAGCTTTCTTT.